This entry lists 22 T cell receptor beta chains sequenced from one sample in a study of beta chain features in type 1 diabetes. The whole isolated RNA underwent reverse transcription, so sequencing captured expressed TCRB transcripts. Generated by immunoSEQ multiplex PCR, the TCRdb table keeps only in-frame clones and is missing some. The sample lists under 950,000 clones; around a sixth were seen once. Sequencing used naive CD4+ T cells from blood. The receptors here all came from a woman under 30 in good health.

In this sample, this clone turned up a few times. The V and J genes are TRBV5-4 and TRBJ2-5, with 9 bases lining up with TRBD2. The CDR3 spans 15 residues. Germline assignment: CDR1 SGHNT and CDR2 YYREEE (reference sequence). V shed 2 bases and J 2 bases; nucleotides not matched to a gene: 4. This CDR3 reads CASSLNSGRQETQYF. CDR3 coding DNA: TGTGCCAGCAGCTTAAATAGCGGGAGACAAGAGACCCAGTACTTC.

The count of this clone is one. The chain has TRBV7-2 and TRBJ2-7; D call uncertain. The CDR3 spans 14 residues. The germline V gene encodes CDR1 SGHTA and CDR2 FQGNSA. Trimming removed 5 bases at V and 2 bases at J, with 13 bases between. CDR3 nucleotide sequence: TGTGCCAGCAGCCCGGAGCCCCCCGCCTACGAGCAGTACTTC. It yields the protein CASSPEPPAYEQYF.

This clone was seen only a few times. V gene TRBV28 combines with J gene TRBJ2-1, with D hard to call. Deletions cut 8 bases from V and 7 bases from J, with 12 bases between. CDR1 and CDR2 from the germline V gene are MDHEN and SYDVKM. CDR3 size: 12 residues. The CDR3 DNA reads TGTGCCAGCGGTTCGTTAAGGAATGAGCAGTTCTTC. It codes for CASGSLRNEQFF.

The chain links TRBV20-1 to TRBJ1-2; D unresolved. The CDR3 loop spans 11 amino acids. The germline gives CDR1 DFQATT, CDR2 SNEGSKA (reference sequence). Deletions cut 6 bases from V and 2 bases from J, with 7 bases between. This chain's CDR3 is CSAGRNYGYTF. The CDR3 DNA reads as TGCAGTGCAGGGCGGAACTATGGCTACACCTTC.

The table lists this clone with a few counts. V is TRBV4-3 and J is TRBJ2-7; 10 bases are a match to TRBD2. The length of the CDR3 is 18 residues. Germline CDR1 LGHNA, CDR2 YSLEER. The J segment lost 1 base and the V segment lost 2 bases, leaving 11 bases of the junction unmatched. DNA of the CDR3: TGCGCCAGCAGCCAACGCCATACTAGCGGGACGATATCCTACGAGCAGTACTTC. As protein: CASSQRHTSGTISYEQYF.

The table lists this clone with many counts. The V gene is TRBV10-3, the J gene TRBJ2-2, with TRBD1 matching 8 bases. The V gene's germline CDR1 is ENHRY and CDR2 SYGVKD. This CDR3 region has 15 residues. The junction had 3 bases not matched to a gene; V was cut back by 2 bases and J by 4 bases. The CDR3 nucleotides read TGTGCCATCAGTGAGCGGACAGGGCGCACCGGGGAGCTGTTTTTT. It specifies CAISERTGRTGELFF.

This sequence joins TRBV7-2 and TRBJ2-2; 8 bases line up with TRBD2. The CDR3 runs 15 residues. Germline CDR1 is SGHTA and CDR2 is FQGNSA. V lost 1 base and J lost 4; bases outside the gene matches: 2. CDR3 sequence: CASSLGLAGTGELFF. The CDR3 DNA reads as TGTGCCAGCAGCTTAGGGCTAGCGGGCACCGGGGAGCTGTTTTTT.

This clone was recorded many times. The CDR3 sequence: CASSQAGVGNTIYF. The CDR3 DNA reads as TGTGCCAGCAGCCAGGCCGGAGTCGGAAACACCATATATTTT. The rearrangement links TRBV16 to TRBJ1-3; no reliable D call. In germline, CDR1 is KGHSY, CDR2 FQNENV. The CDR3 loop spans 14 amino acids. The V end lost 3 bases, the J end lost 4 bases, and 10 bases lay between the germline ends.

In its sample, this clone was seen a few times. This chain joins TRBV7-2 and TRBJ2-7, with D perhaps TRBD1 or TRBD2 (6 bases each). The germline V gene has CDR1 SGHTA and CDR2 FQGNSA. The CDR3 consists of 15 residues. V lost 5 bases, J lost 3 bases, and 17 bases lay in between. CDR3 loop: CASSATRGEFYEQYF. The CDR3 DNA reads TGTGCCAGCAGCGCCACTAGGGGGGAGTTCTACGAGCAGTACTTC.

There are a few counts of this clone. At one of its ends the junction is not consistent with the germline gene, which may arise from a read error. V gene TRBV5-1 combines with J gene TRBJ2-4, with 8 bases fitting TRBD1. Germline loops: CDR1 SGHRS, CDR2 YFSETQ. There are 12 residues in the CDR3. CDR3 bases: TGCGCCAGCAGCTTGGTAGGGACAGGTCTCTCCTTC. This sequence encodes CASSLVGTGLSF.

V usage is TRBV19 and J usage is TRBJ2-5, with 13 bases identical to TRBD2. The junction had 5 bases not matched to a gene; V was cut back by 4 bases and J by 3 bases. The CDR3 loop spans 16 amino acids. From germline, CDR1 is LNHDA and CDR2 SQIVND (reference sequence). The CDR3, as DNA: TGTGCCAGTAGTAATCCGGGACTAGCGGGGAAAGAGACCCAGTACTTC. Translated, it gives CASSNPGLAGKETQYF.

The CDR3 loop reads CASSIPRRVGLVLNANTGELFF. CDR3 sequence (DNA): TGTGCCAGTAGTATACCCCGTCGGGTGGGCCTAGTCTTAAACGCGAACACCGGGGAGCTGTTTTTT. The chain uses TRBV19 and TRBJ2-2; D remains unclear. V was shortened by 2 bases and J by 0 bases, with 28 bases between the two germline ends. The CDR3 loop spans 22 amino acids. Germline CDR1 reads LNHDA; CDR2 reads SQIVND (reference sequence).

In nucleotides, the CDR3 is TGCGCCAGCAGCTCCACAGGGGAGTATGGCTACACCTTC. Its translation: CASSSTGEYGYTF. The chain couples TRBV5-1 to TRBJ1-2; TRBD1 aligns across 7 bases. V dropped 3 bases and J dropped 5; count of bases not matched to a gene: 4. Germline-derived CDR1 and CDR2 are SGHRS and YFSETQ. The CDR3 has 13 amino acids.

This clone was counted a few times. V gene TRBV21-1 combines with J gene TRBJ2-7; TRBD1, the D gene given by the table, was not confirmed from the DNA. TRBV21-1 is a known pseudogene. The CDR3 covers 15 residues. The CDR3, as DNA: TGTGCCAGCAGCAAAGGTTCGGGACAGGTCTACGAGCAGTACTTC. It encodes CASSKGSGQVYEQYF.

The chain uses TRBV6-5 and TRBJ2-5, with D unresolved. CDR3 length equals 13 residues. The ends were cut back, 4 bases at V and 1 base at J, with 7 bases in the middle. Germline-derived CDR1 and CDR2 are MNHEY and SVGAGI. The CDR3 region has the DNA TGTGCCAGCAGTTTGACACGCCAAGAGACCCAGTACTTC. This encodes CASSLTRQETQYF.

This clone was observed a handful of times. V usage is TRBV14 and J usage is TRBJ2-7; D gene ambiguous. Germline V gene data show CDR1 as SGHDN and CDR2 as FVKESK. The CDR3 covers 10 residues. V was trimmed by 6 bases and J by 11 bases, leaving 11 bases between them. CDR3 bases: TGTGCCAGCAGTCATAGGGTCAAGTACTTC. Translated: CASSHRVKYF. Together with reference TRBV14 and TRBJ2-7, the CDR3 gives the full variable domain: EAGVTQFPSHSVIEKGQTVTLRCDPISGHDNLYWYRRVMGKEIKFLLHFVKESKQDESGMPNNRFLAERTGGTYSTLKVQPAELEDSGVYFCASSHRVKYFGPGTRLTVT.

The chain carries TRBV29-1 and TRBJ2-1, with D hard to call. The CDR3 covers 13 residues. The V end lost 6 bases, the J end lost 1 base, and 10 bases lay between the germline ends. In germline, CDR1 is SQVTM, CDR2 ANQGSEA. DNA for the CDR3: TGCAGCGTGACGAGATGGTCCTACAATGAGCAGTTCTTC. Translating it yields CSVTRWSYNEQFF.

The DNA of the CDR3 is TGTGCCAGCAGCCACTCCCGGAGCGGGGACACAGATACGCAGTATTTT. It specifies CASSHSRSGDTDTQYF. V and J are TRBV5-4 and TRBJ2-3; 7 positions match TRBD2. This CDR3 has 16 residues. V shed 4 bases, J shed 2 bases, and the junction held 10 bases outside the gene matches. CDR1 is SGHNT, CDR2 YYREEE, per germline (reference sequence).

This clone has only a few counts. Other DNA sequences within the sample encode an identical CDR3. The J gene is TRBJ2-7, the V gene TRBV4-1; TRBD1 might be the D (6 bases). The CDR3 has 13 residues. Germline lookup yields CDR1 MGHRA and CDR2 YSYEKL. V was shortened by 1 base and J by 3 bases, with 7 bases between the two germline ends. CDR3 protein: CASSQVQGYEQYF. DNA for the CDR3: TGCGCCAGCAGCCAAGTACAGGGCTACGAGCAGTACTTC.

This rearrangement joins TRBV4-2 to TRBJ2-1; a possible D gene is TRBD2 (5 bases). The germline gives CDR1 LGHNA, CDR2 YNFKEQ. The ends were cut back, 4 bases at V and 2 bases at J, with 12 bases in the middle. This CDR3 has 15 residues. Here the CDR3 DNA reads TGTGCCAGCAGCCCTTCCAGCGGAGCCTACAATGAGCAGTTCTTC. Translated: CASSPSSGAYNEQFF.

This clone has only a few counts. This chain joins TRBV25-1 and TRBJ2-3; D is uncertain. Germline V gene sequence: CDR1 MGHDK, CDR2 SYGVNS. The CDR3 spans 12 residues. V lost 2 bases to trimming and J lost 2 bases, with 2 bases between them. CDR3 sequence: CASSEITDTQYF. The CDR3 nucleotides read TGTGCCAGCAGTGAAATCACAGATACGCAGTATTTT.

This clone came up a few times. The rearrangement uses TRBV5-4 and TRBJ2-5, with TRBD1 identical over 7 bases. CDR3 size: 14 residues. Trimming removed 4 bases from V and 3 bases from J; junction bases left unmatched: 6. CDR1 and CDR2 (germline): SGHNT, YYREEE (reference sequence). The CDR3 region is CASSIDGTEETQYF. The CDR3 region has the DNA TGTGCCAGCAGCATAGACGGGACAGAAGAGACCCAGTACTTC. Full variable domain (outside the CDR3, taken from reference TRBV5-4 and TRBJ2-5): ETGVTQSPTHLIKTRGQQVTLRCSSQSGHNTVSWYQQALGQGPQFIFQYYREEENGRGNFPPRFSGLQFPNYSSELNVNALELDDSALYLCASSIDGTEETQYFGPGTRLLVL.